The 7 T cell receptor beta chains in this list originate from one sample, sequenced in a study of molecular identifiers for immune sequencing clone quantification. TCRdb redid the calling of the PCR reads with MiXCR, one entry per CDR3 protein. Of roughly 300,000 distinct CDR3 sequences listed, roughly 24% were seen once; the top ten hold around 0.76%. The sequencing sample was made of naive CD8+ T cells from blood, with Jurkat cell RNA spiked in. The subset here: FACS-sorted CD8+CD4-CCR7+CD45RA+ naive T cells. The receptors here all came from a human donor in good health. Some libraries in this study had Jurkat cell RNA spiked in.

Of note for this clonotype: This may arise from a read error, as a much more abundant clone is one base away. V and J are TRBV24-1 and TRBJ2-2, with a tentative D call TRBD2 (5 bases). The CDR3 contains 14 residues. Germline V gives CDR1 KGHDR, CDR2 SFDVKD. CDR3 sequence: CATSDLRDTGELLF. The CDR3 DNA sequence: TGTGCCACCAGTGATTTGCGAGACACCGGGGAGCTGCTTTTT.

This clonotype was seen only a few times. The chain carries TRBV10-2 and TRBJ1-1; D perhaps matches TRBD1 (5 bases). Deletions cut 2 bases from V and 5 bases from J, with 9 bases between. CDR1 and CDR2 from the germline V gene are WSHSY and SAAADI. The CDR3 totals 13 residues. The CDR3 spells CASSEGAFTEAFF. CDR3 DNA sequence: TGCGCCAGCAGTGAGGGGGCTTTTACTGAAGCTTTCTTT.

This clonotype has at least ten counts. The rearrangement joins TRBV19 to TRBJ1-3; 8 nucleotides line up with TRBD1. The CDR3 is made up of 14 amino acids. Trimming removed 5 bases from V and 2 bases from J; junction bases left unmatched: 2. The V gene's germline CDR1 is LNHDA and CDR2 SQIVND (reference sequence). The CDR3 DNA follows: TGTGCCAGTAGTGAGACAGGGGCTGGAAACACCATATATTTT. It encodes CASSETGAGNTIYF.

This clonotype has more than one count but fewer than ten. This rearrangement joins TRBV5-1 to TRBJ1-4, with a tentative D call TRBD1 (6 bases). Germline lookup yields CDR1 SGHRS and CDR2 YFSETQ. The CDR3 runs 16 residues. Trimming removed 4 bases from V and 3 bases from J, with 16 bases in between. The chain's CDR3 is CASSDQGMMSNEKLFF. The CDR3 DNA sequence: TGCGCCAGCAGCGATCAGGGGATGATGTCTAATGAAAAACTGTTTTTT.

The chain joins TRBV11-2 to TRBJ2-6, with D maybe TRBD1 (5 bases). V shed 6 bases and J shed 0 bases, with 15 bases lying between them. Germline values: CDR1 SGHAT, CDR2 FQNNGV. The CDR3 covers 17 residues. As DNA, the CDR3 is TGTGCCAGCAGTCTAGGGGTCGCAGGCTCTGGGGCCAACGTCCTGACTTTC. Translated: CASSLGVAGSGANVLTF.

Turning to this clonotype: Given a much more abundant clone one base away, this may be a read error. The rearrangement uses TRBV12-3 or TRBV12-4 and TRBJ2-5; the D is unclear. CDR3 length: 13 amino acids. The CDR3 coding sequence is TGTGCCAGCAGTCCCCGGTTCCAAGAGGCCCAGTACTTC. It specifies CASSPRFQEAQYF.

The gene calls are TRBV3-1 and TRBJ2-7; TRBD2 matches 12 bases. The V segment lost 4 bases and the J segment 4 bases; nucleotides outside the gene matches: 8. Germline V CDR1 and CDR2: LGHDT, YNNKEL (reference sequence). This CDR3 is 16 amino acids long. CDR3 bases: TGTGCCAGCAGCCGAGTAACCGGACTAGCGGGGTACGAGCAGTACTTC. This encodes CASSRVTGLAGYEQYF.